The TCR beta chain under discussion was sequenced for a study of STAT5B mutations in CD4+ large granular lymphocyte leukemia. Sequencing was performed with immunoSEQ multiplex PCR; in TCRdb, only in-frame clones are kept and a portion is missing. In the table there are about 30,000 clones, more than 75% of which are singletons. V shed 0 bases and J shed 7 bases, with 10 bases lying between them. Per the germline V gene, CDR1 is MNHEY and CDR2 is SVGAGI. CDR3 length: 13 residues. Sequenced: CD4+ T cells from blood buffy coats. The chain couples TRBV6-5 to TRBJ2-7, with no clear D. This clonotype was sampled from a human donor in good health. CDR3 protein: CASSYSTSQEQYF. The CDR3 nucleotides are TGTGCCAGCAGTTACTCGACCAGCCAAGAGCAGTACTTC.